This TCR beta chain appears in the sequencing data of a study of shared clonotypes between healthy human individuals (dated by TCRdb to about 2020). Background for the entire study: Three men and a couple of women, aged 18 to 49 years, made up the cohort. To increase sequencing depth and limit assay-specific biases, TCR repertoire library preparation and sequencing were carried out by different laboratories using diverse techniques. Each donor's leukapheresis produced roughly between about 0.9 and 9.5 billion PBMCs. For each donor, three plates each were used for CD4 naive and CD4 memory, two plates were used for CD8 naive, and one plate was used for CD8 memory. To estimate repertoire size and how much clonotype sharing occurs between individuals, the study deeply sequenced the blood TCR repertoires of roughly 5 healthy adults.

TCR CDR3 regions were amplified from genomic DNA by multiplex PCR using the deep immunoSEQ assay. Extracted genomic DNA from each cell subset was distributed evenly across all wells of several immunoSEQ 96-well plates, and each plate was treated as a replicate. Each replicate PCR for sorted subsets received about 210 ng genomic DNA, equal to roughly 30,000 T cell genomes. Purified libraries were measured with a Qubit 3.0 fluorometer, size-checked on a Bioanalyzer 2100, and measured again with the KAPA Library Quantification kit. Every immunoSEQ 96-well plate was sequenced on a separate single-read 150-cycle Illumina NextSeq 550 flow cell. As for the authors' bioinformatics: The immunoSEQ output contained only junctional sequences without quality scores, so filtering could not match that applied to full-length reads. Sequences were annotated with PyIR, a Python wrapper for IgBLAST v1.9, using IMGT germline references to assign V/J genes and CDR3. Reads with weak V/J assignments (E-value above 1e-6), missing CDR3, stop codons, out-of-frame junctions, or ambiguous translated residues were removed. V3J clonotypes were defined as sequences sharing an identical inferred V gene, J gene, and CDR3 amino acid sequence. The percentage overlap between two repertoires was calculated by dividing the number of shared unique clonotypes by the size of the smaller repertoire. RTK rarefaction, the Chao1 estimator, and Recon v2.1 estimates of unobserved clonotypes were used to assess repertoire richness. OLGA was used to compute generation probabilities for all TCRbeta clonotypes that the gDNA method yielded from a handful of donors. TCRdb retrieved this table from immuneACCESS and kept in-frame rearrangements only. Not all clones are present; in checked studies, unresolved V genes account for under half, and no reason is known for the remainder. V, J and clone size are taken as reported in that table, and D and trimming were inferred from the DNA itself. For this sample there are 1.6 million or so clones; approximately 96% appear just once. The ten largest account for roughly 1.2% of the sample.

The investigation overall reported the following: Around 5% of naive CD4, more than 3% of naive CD8, approximately 2.2% of memory CD4, and 0.35% to 0.5% of memory CD8 clonotypes were shared across four donors. The small number of donors limited the genetic and exposure-history diversity represented. Only blood was sampled, and tissue TCR repertoires likely differ from those in blood. Pairwise subsampling led to the expectation that sequencing depth would affect the degree of clonotype sharing among donors. Compared with non-shared clonotypes, clonotypes shared by all four sorted-subset donors had higher generation probabilities. Even with the large sequencing depth, rarefaction of the sorted-subset datasets indicated that sequencing was incomplete. Larger estimated clonotype richness was generally found for naive subsets than for memory subsets.

Comment on this clone: What this receptor recognizes is not known. No base qualities exist here, and no much larger clone lies one base off it.

The donors were healthy, HIV-negative adults who had no recently reported acute infections or vaccinations. All donors were Caucasian adults living in Nashville, Tennessee, USA. CD4+ T cells were enriched through magnetic negative selection, after which naive cells were positively selected on CD45RA and the remaining negative fraction served as the memory subset. After blood collection by leukapheresis, PBMCs were isolated using Ficoll-Histopaque density gradient centrifugation and then cryopreserved in the vapor phase of liquid nitrogen. Analytical flow cytometry was used to check the purity and quantity of each magnetically sorted T cell population. Each sorted fraction had its genomic DNA isolated and then quantified by UV absorbance on a Nanodrop 2000c. This clonotype was sampled from a man aged 30 to 39 in good health. Source material: naive CD4+ T cells sorted from blood. This specimen's cell subset or site label, per the study, means: CD45RA+ positively selected.

The CDR3 protein sequence reads: CASSPLLAPDSTDTQYF. The DNA reads as follows: TGTGCCAGCTCACCCCTACTAGCGCCAGATAGCACAGATACGCAGTATTTT. The sequence links TRBV18 to TRBJ2-3; TRBD2 matches 7 bases in the middle. V has 3 bases trimmed and J has 0 bases trimmed; junction bases matching no gene number 9. The CDR3 starts with the cysteine, ends with the phenylalanine, and has 17 residues. CDR3 DNA is the only sequence kept; it has 51 bases, read in frame from the first base. The germline V gene gives CDR1 as KGHSH and CDR2 as LQKENI. The CDR3 plus the reference TRBV18 and TRBJ2-3 genes for the other parts give the full variable domain: NAGVMQNPRHLVRRRGQEARLRCSPMKGHSHVYWYRQLPEEGLKFMVYLQKENIIDESGMPKERFSAEFPKEGPSILRIQQVVRGDSAAYFCASSPLLAPDSTDTQYFGPGTRLTVL.